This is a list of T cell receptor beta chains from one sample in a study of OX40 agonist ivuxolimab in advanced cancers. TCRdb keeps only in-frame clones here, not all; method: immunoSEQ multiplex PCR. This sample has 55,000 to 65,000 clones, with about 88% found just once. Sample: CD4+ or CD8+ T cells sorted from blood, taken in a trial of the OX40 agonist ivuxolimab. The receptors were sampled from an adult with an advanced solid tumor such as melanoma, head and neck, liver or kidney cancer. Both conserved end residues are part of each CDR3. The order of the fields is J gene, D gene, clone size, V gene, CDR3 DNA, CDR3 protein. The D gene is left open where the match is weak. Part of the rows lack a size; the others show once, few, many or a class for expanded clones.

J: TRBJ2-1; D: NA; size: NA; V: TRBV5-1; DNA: TGCGCCAGCAGAACGGATAGACACTCCTACAATGAGCAGTTCTTC; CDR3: CASRTDRHSYNEQFF
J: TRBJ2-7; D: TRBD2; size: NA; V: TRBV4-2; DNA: TGTGCCAGCAGCCAAGTCGGGACTAGCAACGAGCAGTACTTC; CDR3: CASSQVGTSNEQYF
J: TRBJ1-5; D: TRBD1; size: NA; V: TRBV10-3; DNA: TGTGCCATCAGTTCCGACAGGGCCAGTCAGCCCCAGCATTTT; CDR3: CAISSDRASQPQHF
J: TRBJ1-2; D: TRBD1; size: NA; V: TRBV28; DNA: TGTGCCAGCAGTTGGGGGACAGGGCCCTATGGCTACACCTTC; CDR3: CASSWGTGPYGYTF
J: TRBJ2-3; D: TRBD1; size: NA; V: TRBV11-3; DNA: TGTGCCAGCAGCCGGGACAGGTACACAGATACGCAGTATTTT; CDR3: CASSRDRYTDTQYF
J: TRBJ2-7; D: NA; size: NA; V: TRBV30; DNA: TGTGCCTGTGACCGGGACGGAGCCCTGGTGCAGTACTTC; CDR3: CACDRDGALVQYF
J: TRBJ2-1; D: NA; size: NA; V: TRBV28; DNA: TGTGCCAGTATGGGGCAGGGGGGCGTACCTAACTCCTACAATGAGCAGTTCTTC; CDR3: CASMGQGGVPNSYNEQFF
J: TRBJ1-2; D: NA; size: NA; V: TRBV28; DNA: TGTGCCAGCAGTTCCCCTCAGGGAGGGAACTATGGCTACACCTTC; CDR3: CASSSPQGGNYGYTF
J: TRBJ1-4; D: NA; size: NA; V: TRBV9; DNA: TGTGCCAGCAGCCCACACAGGGAGCGGTATGAAAAACTGTTTTTT; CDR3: CASSPHRERYEKLFF
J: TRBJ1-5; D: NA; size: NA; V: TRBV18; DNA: TGTGCCAGCTCACTCCGGGAGGGGTACAATCAGCCCCAGCATTTT; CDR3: CASSLREGYNQPQHF
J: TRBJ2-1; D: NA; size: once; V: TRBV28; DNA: TGTGCCAGCAGTTCCCCCCAGGAAACAGTCGAGGATGATGAGCAGTTCTTC; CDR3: CASSSPQETVEDDEQFF
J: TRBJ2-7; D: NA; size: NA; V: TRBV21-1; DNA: TGTGCCACGTGGGGGTCCTACGAGCAGTACTTC; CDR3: CATWGSYEQYF
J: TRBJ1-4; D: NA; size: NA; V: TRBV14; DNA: TGTGCCAGCAGCCTCGGCGGAAGAGGTGAAAAACTGTTTTTT; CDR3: CASSLGGRGEKLFF
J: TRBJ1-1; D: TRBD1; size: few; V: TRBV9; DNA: TGTGCCAGCAGTGCCAGGGGGCGCGGTGAAGCTTTCTTT; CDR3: CASSARGRGEAFF
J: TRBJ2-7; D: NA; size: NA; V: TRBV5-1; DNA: TGCGCCAGCAGCTTGGAACGCAGGGGTTACTCCTACGAGCAGTACTTC; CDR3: CASSLERRGYSYEQYF
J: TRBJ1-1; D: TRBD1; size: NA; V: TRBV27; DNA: TGTGCCAGCAGTTTAGGAGACAGGGGCAACACTGAAGCTTTCTTT; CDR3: CASSLGDRGNTEAFF
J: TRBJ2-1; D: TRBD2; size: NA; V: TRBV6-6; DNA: TGTGCCAGCAGTTACTCAGTCGCGGGAGGCAATGAGCAGTTCTTC; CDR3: CASSYSVAGGNEQFF
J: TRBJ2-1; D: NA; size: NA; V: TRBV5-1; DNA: TGCGCCAGCAGCTTGACAGGGTACAATGAGCAGTTCTTC; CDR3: CASSLTGYNEQFF
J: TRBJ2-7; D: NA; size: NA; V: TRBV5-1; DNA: TGCGCCAGCAGCTTGGGGTTTACGGACGAGCAGTACTTC; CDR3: CASSLGFTDEQYF
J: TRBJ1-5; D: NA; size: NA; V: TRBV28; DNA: TGTGCCAGCAGACGTCGTGTAATAAGCAATCAGCCCCAGCATTTT; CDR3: CASRRRVISNQPQHF
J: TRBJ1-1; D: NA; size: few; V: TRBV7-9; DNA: TGTGCCAGCAGCCCCGAAACAGGGTTCACTGAAGCTTTCTTT; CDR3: CASSPETGFTEAFF
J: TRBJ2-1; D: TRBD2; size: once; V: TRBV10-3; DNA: TGTGCCACGACGGGAGGTACTCACAATGAGCAGTTCTTC; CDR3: CATTGGTHNEQFF
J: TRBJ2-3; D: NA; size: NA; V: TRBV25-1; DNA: TGTGCCAGCAGGAACCTCCTAACAGATACGCAGTATTTT; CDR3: CASRNLLTDTQYF
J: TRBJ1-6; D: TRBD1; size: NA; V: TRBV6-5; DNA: TGTGCCAGCGGGGACAGAGATTCACCCCTCCACTTT; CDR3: CASGDRDSPLHF
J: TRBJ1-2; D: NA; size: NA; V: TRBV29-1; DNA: TGCAGCGTTGAAGGGGGTACGGATGGCTACACCTTC; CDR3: CSVEGGTDGYTF
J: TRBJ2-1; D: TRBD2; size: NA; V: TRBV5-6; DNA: TGTGCCAGCAGCTTGCAAGCGGGGTACAATGAGCAGTTCTTC; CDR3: CASSLQAGYNEQFF
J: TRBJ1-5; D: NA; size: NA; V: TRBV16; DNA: TGTGCCAGCAGCCAATCTTCAGGGAGCAATCAGCCCCAGCATTTT; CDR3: CASSQSSGSNQPQHF
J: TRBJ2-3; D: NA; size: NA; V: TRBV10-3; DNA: TGTGCCATCGGGAGCAGTACCACAGATACGCAGTATTTT; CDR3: CAIGSSTTDTQYF
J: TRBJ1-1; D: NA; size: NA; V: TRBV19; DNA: TGTGCCACGAGTGCGGCCACTGAAGCTTTCTTT; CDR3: CATSAATEAFF
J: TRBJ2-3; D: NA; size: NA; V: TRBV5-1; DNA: TGCGCCAGCAGCCCAAGCGGGACACTTCCAGATACGCAGTATTTT; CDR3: CASSPSGTLPDTQYF
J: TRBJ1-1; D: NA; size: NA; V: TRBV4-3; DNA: TGCGCCAGCAGCCAAGAGGCCAGTATAAGGACTGAAGCTTTCTTT; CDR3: CASSQEASIRTEAFF
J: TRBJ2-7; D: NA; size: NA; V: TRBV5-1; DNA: TGCGCCAGCAGCTTGGCCCCGGGGCGCTCCCTTTCCTACGAGCAGTACTTC; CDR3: CASSLAPGRSLSYEQYF
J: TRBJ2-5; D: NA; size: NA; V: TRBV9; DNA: TGTGCCAGCAGCGCGTCCCACAGAAAAGAGACCCAGTACTTC; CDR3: CASSASHRKETQYF
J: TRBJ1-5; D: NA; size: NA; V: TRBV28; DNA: TGTGCCAGCAGTCCTCTTGGACAGAATCAGCCCCAGCATTTT; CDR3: CASSPLGQNQPQHF
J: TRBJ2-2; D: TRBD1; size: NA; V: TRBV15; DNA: TGTGCCACCAGCAGAGAGACAGGGGTTTGGACCGGGGAGCTGTTTTTT; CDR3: CATSRETGVWTGELFF
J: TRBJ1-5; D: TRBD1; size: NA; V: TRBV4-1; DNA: TGCGCCAGCAGCCAAACCCAGGGACAGATTCATCAGCCCCAGCATTTT; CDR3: CASSQTQGQIHQPQHF
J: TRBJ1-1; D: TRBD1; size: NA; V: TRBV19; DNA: TGTGCCAGTAGTCCCAGGACAGGACACTTTCAGGAAGCTTTCTTT; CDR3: CASSPRTGHFQEAFF
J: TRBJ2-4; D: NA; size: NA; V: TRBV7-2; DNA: TGTGCCAGCAGCCCCTCCCCAGGGGGGCGAGACATTCAGTACTTC; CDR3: CASSPSPGGRDIQYF
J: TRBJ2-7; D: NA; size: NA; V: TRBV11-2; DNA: TGTGCCAGCAGCTCGGCCAACGGGGATCCTTACGAGCAGTACTTC; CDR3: CASSSANGDPYEQYF
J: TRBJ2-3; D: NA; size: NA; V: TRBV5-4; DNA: TGTGCCAGCAGCTCCCAAGTGAGGGGGAGTCGCACAGATACGCAGTATTTT; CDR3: CASSSQVRGSRTDTQYF
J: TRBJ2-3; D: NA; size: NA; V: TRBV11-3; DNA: TGTGCCAGCGCTTCTTCTAGCACAGATACGCAGTATTTT; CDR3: CASASSSTDTQYF
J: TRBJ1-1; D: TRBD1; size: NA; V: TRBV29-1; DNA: TGCAGCGTTGTTCCAGGGGGCAAGACTGAAGCTTTCTTT; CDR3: CSVVPGGKTEAFF
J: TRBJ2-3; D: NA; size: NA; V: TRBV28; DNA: TGTGCCAGCGGCGGGACCACAGATACGCAGTATTTT; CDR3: CASGGTTDTQYF
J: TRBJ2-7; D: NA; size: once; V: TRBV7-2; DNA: TGTGCCAGCAGTCGGACATCCGACTCCTACGAGCAGTACTTC; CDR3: CASSRTSDSYEQYF
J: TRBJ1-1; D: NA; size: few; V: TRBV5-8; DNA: TGTGCCAGCAGCTTGACCCATTTGAACACTGAAGCTTTCTTT; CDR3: CASSLTHLNTEAFF
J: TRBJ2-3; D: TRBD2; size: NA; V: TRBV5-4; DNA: TGTGCCAGCAGCTCGCGGCTCAGCGGGGACACAGATACGCAGTATTTT; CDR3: CASSSRLSGDTDTQYF
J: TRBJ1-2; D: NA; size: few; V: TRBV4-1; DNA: TGCGCCAGCAGCCAAGACAGACACTATGGCTACACCTTC; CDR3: CASSQDRHYGYTF
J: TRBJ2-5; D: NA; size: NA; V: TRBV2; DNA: TGTGCCAGCTGCCTGGGCTTGGCCCAAGAGACCCAGTACTTC; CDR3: CASCLGLAQETQYF
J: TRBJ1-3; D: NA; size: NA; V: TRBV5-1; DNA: TGCGCCAGCAGTTCGCAACACAGGTCGGCTGGAAACACCATATATTTT; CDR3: CASSSQHRSAGNTIYF
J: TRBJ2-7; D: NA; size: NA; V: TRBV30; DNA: TGTGCCTGGAGTGGTAGTTACTTCTCCTACGAGCAGTACTTC; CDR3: CAWSGSYFSYEQYF
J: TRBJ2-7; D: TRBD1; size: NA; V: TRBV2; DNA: TGTGCCTCCAAAGCACAGGGGGTCAACGAGCAGTACTTC; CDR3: CASKAQGVNEQYF
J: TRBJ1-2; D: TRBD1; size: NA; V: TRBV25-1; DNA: TGTGCCAGCAACCAAAGATCCCGGACAGGGTGCGGCTACACCTTC; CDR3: CASNQRSRTGCGYTF
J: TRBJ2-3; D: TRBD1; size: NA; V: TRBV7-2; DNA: TGTGCCAGCAGCCTCGGACAGGGGCCAGATACGCAGTATTTT; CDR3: CASSLGQGPDTQYF
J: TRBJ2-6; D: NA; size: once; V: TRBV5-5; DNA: TGTGCCAGCAGCTTGGACTCCGCTGGGGCCAACGTCCTGACTTTC; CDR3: CASSLDSAGANVLTF